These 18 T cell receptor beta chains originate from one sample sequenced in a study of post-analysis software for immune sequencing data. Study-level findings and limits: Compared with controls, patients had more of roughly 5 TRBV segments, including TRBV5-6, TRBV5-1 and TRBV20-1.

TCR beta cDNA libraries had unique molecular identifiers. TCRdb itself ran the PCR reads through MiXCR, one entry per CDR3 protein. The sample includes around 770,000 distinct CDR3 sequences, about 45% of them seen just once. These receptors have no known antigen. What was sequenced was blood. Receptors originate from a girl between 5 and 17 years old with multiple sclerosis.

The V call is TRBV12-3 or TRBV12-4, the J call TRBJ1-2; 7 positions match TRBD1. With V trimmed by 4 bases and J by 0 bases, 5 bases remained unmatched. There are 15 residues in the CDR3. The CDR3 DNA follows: TGTGCCAGCAGTTCCCGGACAGGTCCTAACTATGGCTACACCTTC. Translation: CASSSRTGPNYGYTF.

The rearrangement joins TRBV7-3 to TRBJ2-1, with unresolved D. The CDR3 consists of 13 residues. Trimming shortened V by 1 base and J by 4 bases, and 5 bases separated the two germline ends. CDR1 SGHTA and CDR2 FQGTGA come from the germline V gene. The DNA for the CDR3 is TGTGCCAGCAGCTTAAAAGGGTACAATGAGCAGTTCTTC. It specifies CASSLKGYNEQFF.

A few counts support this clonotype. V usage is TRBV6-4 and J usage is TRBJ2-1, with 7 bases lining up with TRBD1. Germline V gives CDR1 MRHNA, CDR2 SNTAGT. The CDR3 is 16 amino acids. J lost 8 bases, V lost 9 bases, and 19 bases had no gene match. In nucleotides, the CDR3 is TGTGCCAGTACGTCTACAGGGGTATCCCTGGGGGATGAGCAGTTCTTC. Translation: CASTSTGVSLGDEQFF.

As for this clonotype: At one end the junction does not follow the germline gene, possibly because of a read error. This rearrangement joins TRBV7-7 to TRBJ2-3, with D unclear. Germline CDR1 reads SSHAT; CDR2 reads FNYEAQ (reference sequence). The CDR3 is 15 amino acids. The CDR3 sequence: CASSPTGYRTDTQYF. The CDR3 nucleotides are TGTGCTAGCAGCCCGACCGGGTATCGCACAGATACGCAGTATTTT.

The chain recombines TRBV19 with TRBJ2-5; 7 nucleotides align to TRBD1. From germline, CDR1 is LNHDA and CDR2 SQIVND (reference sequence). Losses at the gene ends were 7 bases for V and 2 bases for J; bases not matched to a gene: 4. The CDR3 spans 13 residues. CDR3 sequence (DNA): TGTGCCAGTACCGGGACAGCTCAAGAGACCCAGTACTTC. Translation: CASTGTAQETQYF. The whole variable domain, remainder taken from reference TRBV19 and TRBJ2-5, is DGGITQSPKYLFRKEGQNVTLSCEQNLNHDAMYWYRQDPGQGLRLIYYSQIVNDFQKGDIAEGYSVSREKKESFPLTVTSAQKNPTAFYLCASTGTAQETQYFGPGTRLLVL.

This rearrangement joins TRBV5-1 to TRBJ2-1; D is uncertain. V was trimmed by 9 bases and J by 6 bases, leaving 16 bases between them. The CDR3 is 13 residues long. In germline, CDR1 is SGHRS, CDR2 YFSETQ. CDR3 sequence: CATTVPDGNEQFF. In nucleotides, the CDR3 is TGCGCCACCACCGTACCGGACGGCAATGAGCAGTTCTTC.

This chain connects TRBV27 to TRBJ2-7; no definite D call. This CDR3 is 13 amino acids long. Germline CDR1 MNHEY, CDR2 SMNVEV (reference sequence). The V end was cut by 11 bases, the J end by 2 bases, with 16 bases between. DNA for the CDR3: TGTGCCGCAGCGTCGGCAGTGGCCTACGAGCAGTACTTC. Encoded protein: CAAASAVAYEQYF.

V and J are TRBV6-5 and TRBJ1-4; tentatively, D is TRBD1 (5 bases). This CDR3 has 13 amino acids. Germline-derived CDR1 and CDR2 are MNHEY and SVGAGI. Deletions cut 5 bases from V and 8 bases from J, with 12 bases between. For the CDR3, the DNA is TGTGCCAGCAGTGAGGAAGAGGGGGAAAAACTGTTTTTT. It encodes CASSEEEGEKLFF.

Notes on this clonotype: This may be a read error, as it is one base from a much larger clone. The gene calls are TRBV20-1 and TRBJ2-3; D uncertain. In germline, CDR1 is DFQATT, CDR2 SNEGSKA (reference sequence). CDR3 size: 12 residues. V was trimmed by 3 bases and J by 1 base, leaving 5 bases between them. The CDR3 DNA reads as TGCAGTGCTAGCGGACGCACAGATACGCAGTATTTT. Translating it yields CSASGRTDTQYF.

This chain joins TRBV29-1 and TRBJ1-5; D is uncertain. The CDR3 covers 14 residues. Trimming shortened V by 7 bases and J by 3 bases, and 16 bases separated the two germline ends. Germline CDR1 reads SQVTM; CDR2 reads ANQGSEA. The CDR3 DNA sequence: TGCAGCGCTCTCTCCGGACGGCCCAATCAGCCCCAGCATTTT. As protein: CSALSGRPNQPQHF.

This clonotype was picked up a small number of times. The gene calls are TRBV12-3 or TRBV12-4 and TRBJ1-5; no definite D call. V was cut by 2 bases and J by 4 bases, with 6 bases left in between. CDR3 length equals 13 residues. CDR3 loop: CASSLKHNQPQHF. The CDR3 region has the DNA TGTGCCAGCAGTTTAAAGCATAATCAGCCCCAGCATTTT.

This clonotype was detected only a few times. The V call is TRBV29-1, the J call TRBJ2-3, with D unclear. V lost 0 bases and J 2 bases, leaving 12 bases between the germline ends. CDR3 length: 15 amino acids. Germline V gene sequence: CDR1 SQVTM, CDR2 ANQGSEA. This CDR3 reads CSVEELDGFTDTQYF. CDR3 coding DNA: TGCAGCGTTGAAGAGTTGGACGGGTTCACAGATACGCAGTATTTT.

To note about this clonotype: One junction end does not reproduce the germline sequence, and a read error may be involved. CDR3 residues: CAISESGQGIQETQYF. The CDR3 DNA follows: TGTGCCATCAGTGAGTCTGGACAGGGGATCCAAGAGACCCAGTACTTC. The chain joins TRBV6-6 to TRBJ2-5; 9 positions agree with TRBD1. Looked up from germline, CDR1 is MNHNY and CDR2 is SVGAGI (reference sequence). This CDR3 spans 16 amino acids.

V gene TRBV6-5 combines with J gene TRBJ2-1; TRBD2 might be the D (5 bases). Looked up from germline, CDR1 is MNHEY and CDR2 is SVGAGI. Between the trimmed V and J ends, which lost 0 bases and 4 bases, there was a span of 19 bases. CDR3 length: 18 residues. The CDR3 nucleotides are TGTGCCAGCAGTTACTCGACACCTAGCCGTGTAGTTTACAATGAGCAGTTCTTC. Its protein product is CASSYSTPSRVVYNEQFF.

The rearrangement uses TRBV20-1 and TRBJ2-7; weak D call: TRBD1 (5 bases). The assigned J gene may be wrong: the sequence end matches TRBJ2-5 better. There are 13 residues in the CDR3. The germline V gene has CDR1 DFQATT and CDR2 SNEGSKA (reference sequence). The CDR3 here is CSARVPPGETQYF. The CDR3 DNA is TGCAGTGCTAGAGTTCCCCCAGGGGAGACCCAGTACTTC.

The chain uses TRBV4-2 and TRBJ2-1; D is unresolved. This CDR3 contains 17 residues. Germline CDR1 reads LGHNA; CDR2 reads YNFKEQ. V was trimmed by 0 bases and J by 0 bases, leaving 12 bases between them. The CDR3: CASSQDVGISSYNEQFF. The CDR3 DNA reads TGTGCCAGCAGCCAAGATGTAGGGATTAGCTCCTACAATGAGCAGTTCTTC.

The CDR3 loop is CASSHPQDGATSYEQYF. The CDR3 DNA reads as TGTGCCAGCAGCCATCCACAGGACGGGGCTACCTCCTACGAGCAGTACTTC. V and J are TRBV4-2 and TRBJ2-7; D is tentatively TRBD1 or TRBD2 (5 bases each). There are 17 residues in the CDR3. V shed 3 bases and J shed 0 bases, with 18 bases lying between them. The V gene's germline CDR1 is LGHNA and CDR2 YNFKEQ.

The CDR3 DNA reads as TGTGCCAGCAGCTTGGGGGTCCCTGCAGATACGCAGTATTTT. It translates to CASSLGVPADTQYF. The chain uses TRBV7-3 and TRBJ2-3; D possibly matches TRBD1 or TRBD2 (5 bases each). CDR1 SGHTA and CDR2 FQGTGA come from the germline V gene. The CDR3 is 14 amino acids. V lost 3 bases and J 4 bases, leaving 11 bases between the germline ends.